The 26 T cell receptor beta chains below were found in one sample sequenced in a study of control samples from healthy donors and cancer patients. The table came from immunoSEQ multiplex PCR; TCRdb's copy has only in-frame clones and leaves some out. The sample has around 90,000 clones, more than 70% seen once; the top ten hold over 2%. Sample: blood. The receptors come from a woman aged 40-49 years in good health.

The rearrangement links TRBV19 to TRBJ2-7; D is undetermined. This CDR3 comprises 13 residues. The V end was cut by 6 bases, the J end by 2 bases, with 11 bases between. Germline-derived CDR1 and CDR2 are LNHDA and SQIVND (reference sequence). CDR3 nucleotides: TGTGCCAGTAGGGGCCCTGGCCCCTACGAGCAGTACTTC. This codes for CASRGPGPYEQYF.

The rearrangement links TRBV29-1 to TRBJ1-1; D not certain. The CDR3 is 12 residues long. Trimming pared 4 bases from V and 4 bases from J, leaving 10 bases between. The germline V gene encodes CDR1 SQVTM and CDR2 ANQGSEA. CDR3 nucleotide sequence: TGCAGCGTTGCAGTGGCGGGCACTGAAGCTTTCTTT. Its translation: CSVAVAGTEAFF.

J is TRBJ1-5 and V is TRBV6-1, with TRBD1 as a possible D gene (5 bases). With 4 bases removed from V and 3 bases from J, the gap between germline ends came to 16 bases. This CDR3 has 16 residues. The germline gives CDR1 MNHNS, CDR2 SASEGT. In DNA form, the CDR3 reads TGTGCCAGCAGTGCGCACCGAGGGGCGTTCAATCAGCCCCAGCATTTT. Amino acid sequence: CASSAHRGAFNQPQHF.

The chain combines TRBV6-1 with TRBJ2-5; D is uncertain. The germline V gene has CDR1 MNHNS and CDR2 SASEGT. V gave up 3 bases and J gave up 7 bases, with 15 bases separating them. The CDR3 has 14 residues. CDR3 coding DNA: TGTGCCAGCAGTGAGCTAATGGTTGGACGGACCCAGTACTTC. Translation gives CASSELMVGRTQYF.

The chain carries TRBV7-2 and TRBJ2-7; 14 bases fit TRBD2. The CDR3 runs 17 residues. J was trimmed by 3 bases and V by 6 bases; bases with no gene match: 10. Germline V gene data show CDR1 as SGHTA and CDR2 as FQGNSA. CDR3 nucleotides: TGTGCCAGCAGTTCGGGACTAGCGGGGGCCTTGCGCTACGAGCAGTACTTC. Protein: CASSSGLAGALRYEQYF.

The V call is TRBV5-4, the J call TRBJ2-2; D is unresolved. Germline V CDR1 and CDR2: SGHNT, YYREEE (reference sequence). Trimming cost V 4 bases and J 7 bases, with 17 bases left between them. This CDR3 has 15 amino acids. This CDR3 reads CASSRIPLPGGELFF. The CDR3 region has the DNA TGTGCCAGCAGCCGGATACCCTTACCGGGCGGGGAGCTGTTTTTT.

The chain has TRBV6-1 and TRBJ2-6; D possibly corresponds to TRBD1 (6 bases). CDR1 MNHNS and CDR2 SASEGT come from the germline V gene. CDR3 size: 18 residues. Trimming removed 3 bases at V and 0 bases at J, with 15 bases between. CDR3 nucleotide sequence: TGTGCCAGCAGTGACAGGGGCCTAGGCCGCTCTGGGGCCAACGTCCTGACTTTC. It is translated as CASSDRGLGRSGANVLTF.

The rearrangement uses TRBV25-1 and TRBJ1-1; possible D gene TRBD1, 6 bases. The V end lost 4 bases, the J end lost 0 bases, and 15 bases lay between the germline ends. Germline V gives CDR1 MGHDK, CDR2 SYGVNS. The CDR3 extends over 16 amino acids. The CDR3 spells CASSVAGDLLNTEAFF. For the CDR3, the DNA is TGTGCCAGCAGTGTCGCAGGGGACCTACTGAACACTGAAGCTTTCTTT. Combining the CDR3 with reference TRBV25-1 and TRBJ1-1 gives the whole variable domain EADIYQTPRYLVIGTGKKITLECSQTMGHDKMYWYQQDPGMELHLIHYSYGVNSTEKGDLSSESTVSRIRTEHFPLTLESARPSHTSQYLCASSVAGDLLNTEAFFGQGTRLTVV.

A single count supports this clone. CDR3: CASVRRDPYGYTF. The CDR3 DNA sequence: TGTGCCAGCGTAAGAAGGGATCCGTATGGCTACACCTTC. The V gene is TRBV12-3 or TRBV12-4, the J gene TRBJ1-2, with D hard to call. This CDR3 has 13 residues. Trimming cost V 8 bases and J 5 bases, with 15 bases left between them.

The chain is built from TRBV3-1 (or the pseudogene TRBV3-2) and TRBJ2-7; 9 bases fit TRBD1. After removal of 1 base from V and 2 bases from J, the junction contained 3 bases not matched to a gene. Germline V gene data show CDR1 as LGHDT and CDR2 as YNNKEL (reference sequence). This CDR3 contains 15 residues. This CDR3 is CASSQGDRATYEQYF. The CDR3 coding sequence is TGTGCCAGCAGCCAAGGGGACAGGGCGACCTACGAGCAGTACTTC.

The chain links TRBV19 to TRBJ2-5; 9 bases map to TRBD2. The CDR3 sequence is 17 residues long. V dropped 3 bases and J dropped 4; count of bases not matched to a gene: 12. Germline-derived CDR1 and CDR2 are LNHDA and SQIVND (reference sequence). In DNA, the CDR3 is TGTGCCAGTAGTATTTCCCCAGGGGGTAGCGGGGGAGAGACCCAGTACTTC. It specifies CASSISPGGSGGETQYF.

The J gene is TRBJ2-5, the V gene TRBV24-1, with 9 bases aligning to TRBD2. Germline CDR1 KGHDR, CDR2 SFDVKD. Trimming removed 2 bases from V and 5 bases from J; junction bases left unmatched: 5. This CDR3 region has 15 residues. The CDR3 sequence: CATSDSGTSRETQYF. CDR3 nucleotides: TGTGCCACCAGTGATTCTGGGACTAGCCGTGAGACCCAGTACTTC.

The chain couples TRBV6-2 or TRBV6-3 to TRBJ2-7; 7 bases fit TRBD1. Germline V gene data show CDR1 as MNHEY and CDR2 as SVGEGT. The CDR3 totals 14 residues. V lost 6 bases, J lost 3 bases, and 8 bases stayed unmatched. The CDR3 DNA reads TGTGCCAGCAGCCCCCAGGGGGTTAGCTACGAGCAGTACTTC. Encoded protein: CASSPQGVSYEQYF.

This chain's CDR3 is CASGLGQVSNQPQHF. DNA of the CDR3: TGTGCTAGTGGTTTGGGGCAGGTTTCGAATCAGCCCCAGCATTTT. This sequence joins TRBV12-5 and TRBJ1-5, with no clear D. Trimming left V 1 base short and J 4 bases short, with 11 bases between. The CDR3 spans 15 residues. Per the germline V gene, CDR1 is LGHNT and CDR2 is FRNRAP. The full variable domain, its missing parts supplied by reference TRBV12-5 and TRBJ1-5, is DARVTQTPRHKVTEMGQEVTMRCQPILGHNTVFWYRQTMMQGLELLAYFRNRAPLDDSGMPKDRFSAEMPDATLATLKIQPSEPRDSAVYFCASGLGQVSNQPQHFGDGTRLSIL.

The genes are TRBV5-4 and TRBJ2-7; D possibly corresponds to TRBD2 (6 bases). CDR3 length: 14 residues. Trimming shortened V by 4 bases and J by 1 base, and 12 bases separated the two germline ends. From germline, CDR1 is SGHNT and CDR2 YYREEE (reference sequence). CDR3: CASSRGGASYEQYF. The CDR3 nucleotides read TGTGCCAGCAGCCGGGGCGGGGCTTCCTACGAGCAGTACTTC. The whole variable domain, filled in from reference TRBV5-4 and TRBJ2-7, reads ETGVTQSPTHLIKTRGQQVTLRCSSQSGHNTVSWYQQALGQGPQFIFQYYREEENGRGNFPPRFSGLQFPNYSSELNVNALELDDSALYLCASSRGGASYEQYFGPGTRLTVT.

This chain links TRBV12-3 or TRBV12-4 with TRBJ1-5; D is ambiguous. The CDR3 totals 13 residues. Trimming took 5 bases from V and 3 from J, leaving 8 bases between them. The DNA for the CDR3 is TGTGCCAGCAGTCTGACGGACAATCAGCCCCAGCATTTT. This gives the protein CASSLTDNQPQHF.

The rearrangement uses TRBV6-1 and TRBJ2-3; perhaps D is TRBD1 or TRBD2 (5 bases each). This CDR3 contains 16 residues. Germline V CDR1 and CDR2: MNHNS, SASEGT. The V end lost 1 base, the J end lost 0 bases, and 11 bases lay between the germline ends. This chain's CDR3 is CASSEVGEASTDTQYF. As DNA, the CDR3 is TGTGCCAGCAGTGAAGTGGGGGAAGCTAGCACAGATACGCAGTATTTT.

The chain has TRBV2 and TRBJ2-1; D gene uncertain. The V end was cut by 9 bases, the J end by 7 bases, with 10 bases between. CDR1 and CDR2 from the germline V gene are SNHLY and FYNNEI. CDR3 length: 11 amino acids. In nucleotides, the CDR3 is TGTGCCAGGGAGATAAGAAATGAGCAGTTCTTC. It codes for CAREIRNEQFF.

This chain connects TRBV28 to TRBJ1-2, with a weak D call TRBD1 (6 bases). The CDR3 length is 15 residues. The ends were cut back, 3 bases at V and 0 bases at J, with 11 bases in the middle. Germline V gene data show CDR1 as MDHEN and CDR2 as SYDVKM. CDR3 coding DNA: TGTGCCAGCAGTTTTCAGGGGTATTCTAACTATGGCTACACCTTC. Its translation: CASSFQGYSNYGYTF.

The rearrangement joins TRBV10-3 to TRBJ2-3; tentatively, D is TRBD2 (6 bases). V was shortened by 3 bases and J by 4 bases, with 14 bases between the two germline ends. The length of the CDR3 is 15 residues. Germline CDR1 reads ENHRY; CDR2 reads SYGVKD. CDR3 amino acids: CAISDRGSRSDTQYF. DNA for the CDR3: TGTGCCATCAGTGATCGGGGGAGTCGGTCAGATACGCAGTATTTT.

V is TRBV9 and J is TRBJ2-5; 7 nucleotides line up with TRBD1. After removal of 0 bases from V and 5 bases from J, the junction contained 4 bases not matched to a gene. The length of the CDR3 is 14 residues. Germline V gene sequence: CDR1 SGDLS, CDR2 YYNGEE. The CDR3 is CASSVGGGTETQYF. CDR3 DNA: TGTGCCAGCAGCGTAGGAGGGGGCACGGAGACCCAGTACTTC.

The V call is TRBV5-1, the J call TRBJ1-4, with D unresolved. Germline CDR1 and CDR2: SGHRS and YFSETQ. Deletions cut 4 bases from V and 6 bases from J, with 19 bases between. This CDR3 has 16 amino acids. CDR3 protein: CASSPLPQDRDEKLFF. The CDR3 DNA sequence: TGCGCCAGCAGCCCTTTACCCCAGGATCGGGATGAAAAACTGTTTTTT.

The genes are TRBV7-2 and TRBJ2-3, with a weak D call TRBD2 (6 bases). In germline, CDR1 is SGHTA, CDR2 FQGNSA. V was cut by 3 bases and J by 4 bases, with 8 bases left in between. CDR3 length equals 13 residues. The CDR3 coding sequence is TGTGCCAGCAGCTTGCGGGGATCAGATACGCAGTATTTT. It translates to CASSLRGSDTQYF.

V usage is TRBV19 and J usage is TRBJ1-2; TRBD1 agrees at 10 bases. Losses at the gene ends were 9 bases for V and 8 bases for J; bases not matched to a gene: 12. There are 14 residues in the CDR3. CDR1 is LNHDA and CDR2 is SQIVND in the germline V gene (reference sequence). Written as DNA, the CDR3 is TGTGCCAGCCAGGGACAGGGGATCGAATGGGGCTACACCTTC. Translating it yields CASQGQGIEWGYTF.

The V call is TRBV7-8, the J call TRBJ1-6; the D gene is possibly TRBD1 (6 bases). Germline CDR1 reads SGHVS; CDR2 reads FQNEAQ. The CDR3 extends over 16 amino acids. The germline V and J ends were trimmed by 5 bases and 11 bases, with 22 bases remaining between them. CDR3 bases: TGTGCCAGCAGCCAACATAGGACAGTGGAGTTCGCACCCCTCCACTTT. Translation: CASSQHRTVEFAPLHF.

The table lists this clone with a count of one. V gene TRBV5-1 combines with J gene TRBJ2-7; D call uncertain. The CDR3 totals 13 residues. The ends were cut back, 0 bases at V and 3 bases at J, with 7 bases in the middle. CDR1 and CDR2 from the germline V gene are SGHRS and YFSETQ. The DNA of the CDR3 is TGCGCCAGCAGCTTGGGCCCGGGCTACGAGCAGTACTTC. As protein: CASSLGPGYEQYF. Together with reference TRBV5-1 and TRBJ2-7, the CDR3 gives the full variable domain: KAGVTQTPRYLIKTRGQQVTLSCSPISGHRSVSWYQQTPGQGLQFLFEYFSETQRNKGNFPGRFSGRQFSNSRSEMNVSTLELGDSALYLCASSLGPGYEQYFGPGTRLTVT.